This T cell receptor beta chain was retrieved from a study of shared clonotypes between healthy human individuals. Measured with immunoSEQ multiplex PCR; TCRdb has only the in-frame clones, and not every one. The table shows roughly 1,000,000 clones, with 75% to 80% occurring only once. The sequenced material came from memory CD4+ T cells from PBMCs. Subset noted: CD45RA-negative fraction. The receptor was isolated from a man between 18 and 29 years old in good health. Some clones in this sample may be carry-over from other donors' samples.

The CDR3 spells CASSFLAGGPSTDTQYF. In nucleotides, the CDR3 is TGTGCCAGCAGCTTCCTAGCGGGAGGGCCTAGCACAGATACGCAGTATTTT. V gene TRBV11-2 combines with J gene TRBJ2-3; 12 bases line up with TRBD2. With 3 bases clipped from V and 0 bases from J, the junction kept 4 bases outside the gene matches. The CDR3 consists of 17 residues. The germline V gene encodes CDR1 SGHAT and CDR2 FQNNGV.